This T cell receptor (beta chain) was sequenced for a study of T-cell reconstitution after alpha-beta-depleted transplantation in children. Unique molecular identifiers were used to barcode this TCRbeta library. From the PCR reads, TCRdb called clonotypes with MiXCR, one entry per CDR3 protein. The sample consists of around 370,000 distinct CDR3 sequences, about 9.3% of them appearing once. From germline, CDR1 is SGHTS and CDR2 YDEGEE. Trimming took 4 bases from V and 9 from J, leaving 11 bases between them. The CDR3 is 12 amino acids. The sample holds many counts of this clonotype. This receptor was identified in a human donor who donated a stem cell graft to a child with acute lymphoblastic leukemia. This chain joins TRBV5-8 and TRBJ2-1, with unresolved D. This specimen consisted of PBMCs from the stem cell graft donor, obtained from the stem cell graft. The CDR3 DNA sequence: TGTGCCAGCAGCCTAGGATACGGTGAGCAGTTCTTC. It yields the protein CASSLGYGEQFF.